This entry is about one T cell receptor (beta chain). The Seattle site enrolled patients during active infection and followed them longitudinally. The data were obtained in a study of blood T cell repertoires in COVID-19. Study-wide background: Nucleic acid was either cDNA or gDNA, and it came from T cells, B-cell-depleted T cells, or PBMCs.

Trimming took 3 bases from V and 6 from J, leaving 11 bases between them. The CDR3 extends over 13 amino acids. In the study's own analysis: Counts of nucleated cells, estimated from reference gene primer amplification, were obtained. The repertoire was sequenced with immunoSEQ multiplex PCR; TCRdb's copy has only in-frame clones and lacks some. That table is the source of V, J and clone size, and D and trimming were worked out from the DNA. The sample lists approximately 290,000 clones; 84% were seen once. J is TRBJ1-1 and V is TRBV12-3 or TRBV12-4; D remains ambiguous. Sequenced material: peripheral blood. This TCR was sampled from a person aged 70 to 85 with COVID-19, enrolled during active disease. CDR3 DNA: TGTGCCAGCAGTTTCCTAGGGAGCGCTGAAGCTTTCTTT. Translation gives CASSFLGSAEAFF.